The rows below give T cell receptor beta chains drawn from one sample of a study of blood T cell repertoires in COVID-19. TCRdb's table, derived via immunoSEQ multiplex PCR, lists solely in-frame clones and lacks some. The sample includes around 140,000 clones, about 77% of them seen just once. Sequencing was performed on peripheral blood. These TCRs come from a woman in her 50s with active or convalescent COVID-19. CDR3s include the opening cysteine and the closing phenylalanine or tryptophan. Fields, in order: CDR3 length, D gene, clone size, J gene, V gene, CDR3 protein, CDR3 DNA. D genes are given only for firm matches. The size of a clone is reported for some rows only, either as once, few or many, or as a class for expanded clones.

len: 15; d_gene: TRBD1; abundance: .; j_gene: TRBJ1-2; v_gene: TRBV3-1/TRBV3-2; CDR3aa: CASSKGAGAGEGYTF; CDR3nt: TGTGCCAGCAGCAAGGGGGCAGGAGCAGGTGAGGGCTACACCTTC
len: 14; d_gene: .; abundance: .; j_gene: TRBJ2-1; v_gene: TRBV7-9; CDR3aa: CASSLDLVLTEQFF; CDR3nt: TGTGCCAGCAGCTTAGATTTGGTATTGACAGAGCAGTTCTTC
len: 14; d_gene: TRBD1; abundance: .; j_gene: TRBJ2-5; v_gene: TRBV6-2/TRBV6-3; CDR3aa: CASSYSTGSETQYF; CDR3nt: TGTGCCAGCAGTTACTCGACAGGGTCGGAGACCCAGTACTTC
len: 13; d_gene: .; abundance: once; j_gene: TRBJ1-6; v_gene: TRBV30; CDR3aa: CAWMRQTNSPLHF; CDR3nt: TGTGCCTGGATGAGACAGACTAATTCACCCCTCCACTTT
len: 16; d_gene: TRBD1; abundance: .; j_gene: TRBJ1-2; v_gene: TRBV7-9; CDR3aa: CASSEGGQAANYGYTF; CDR3nt: TGTGCCAGCAGCGAAGGGGGACAGGCGGCTAACTATGGCTACACCTTC
len: 12; d_gene: .; abundance: few; j_gene: TRBJ1-1; v_gene: TRBV18; CDR3aa: CASSTGNTEAFF; CDR3nt: TGTGCCAGCTCGACGGGTAACACTGAAGCTTTCTTT
len: 14; d_gene: .; abundance: .; j_gene: TRBJ1-6; v_gene: TRBV6-5; CDR3aa: CASSYLYRISPLHF; CDR3nt: TGTGCCAGCAGTTACCTATATCGAATTTCACCCCTCCACTTT
len: 13; d_gene: .; abundance: .; j_gene: TRBJ1-3; v_gene: TRBV19; CDR3aa: CASNTATGNTIYF; CDR3nt: TGTGCCAGTAACACAGCTACTGGAAACACCATATATTTT
len: 13; d_gene: .; abundance: .; j_gene: TRBJ2-7; v_gene: TRBV7-8; CDR3aa: CASSLAYQYEQYF; CDR3nt: TGTGCCAGCAGCTTAGCGTATCAGTACGAGCAGTACTTC
len: 16; d_gene: TRBD2; abundance: few; j_gene: TRBJ2-7; v_gene: TRBV5-4; CDR3aa: CASSLAALAGSYEQYF; CDR3nt: TGTGCCAGCAGCTTGGCTGCCCTAGCGGGAAGCTACGAGCAGTACTTC
len: 13; d_gene: .; abundance: .; j_gene: TRBJ1-3; v_gene: TRBV4-3; CDR3aa: CASSQDERNTIYF; CDR3nt: TGCGCCAGCAGCCAAGATGAGAGAAACACCATATATTTT
len: 12; d_gene: .; abundance: .; j_gene: TRBJ1-2; v_gene: TRBV4-3; CDR3aa: CASSRTGNGYTF; CDR3nt: TGCGCCAGCAGCCGCACAGGGAATGGCTACACCTTC
len: 21; d_gene: .; abundance: .; j_gene: TRBJ1-1; v_gene: TRBV5-1; CDR3aa: CASSLTFGAVILPGWNTEAFF; CDR3nt: TGCGCCAGCAGCCTCACTTTTGGGGCAGTAATTCTTCCAGGATGGAACACTGAAGCTTTCTTT
len: 13; d_gene: .; abundance: .; j_gene: TRBJ1-5; v_gene: TRBV12-3/TRBV12-4; CDR3aa: CASRRGEGQPQHF; CDR3nt: TGTGCCAGCAGGAGGGGGGAGGGTCAGCCCCAGCATTTT
len: 12; d_gene: .; abundance: .; j_gene: TRBJ2-1; v_gene: TRBV27; CDR3aa: CASSLFGFEQFF; CDR3nt: TGTGCCAGCAGTTTGTTTGGCTTTGAGCAGTTCTTC
len: 17; d_gene: TRBD2; abundance: once; j_gene: TRBJ2-2; v_gene: TRBV19; CDR3aa: CASSVSPRSGVTGELFF; CDR3nt: TGTGCCAGTAGTGTCTCCCCGCGTAGCGGGGTCACCGGGGAGCTGTTTTTT
len: 14; d_gene: .; abundance: .; j_gene: TRBJ1-5; v_gene: TRBV9; CDR3aa: CASSQDSSNQPQHF; CDR3nt: TGTGCCAGCAGCCAAGACAGCAGCAATCAGCCCCAGCATTTT
len: 16; d_gene: TRBD1; abundance: .; j_gene: TRBJ1-2; v_gene: TRBV4-2; CDR3aa: CASSPSGTGSNYGYTF; CDR3nt: TGTGCCAGCAGCCCCTCGGGGACAGGGAGTAACTATGGCTACACCTTC
len: 13; d_gene: .; abundance: few; j_gene: TRBJ2-7; v_gene: TRBV27; CDR3aa: CASSYKAVYEQYF; CDR3nt: TGTGCCAGCAGTTATAAAGCGGTATACGAGCAGTACTTC
len: 13; d_gene: TRBD1; abundance: .; j_gene: TRBJ1-5; v_gene: TRBV6-5; CDR3aa: CASRDRGDQPQHF; CDR3nt: TGTGCCAGCAGAGACAGGGGGGATCAGCCCCAGCATTTT
len: 17; d_gene: TRBD2; abundance: .; j_gene: TRBJ2-1; v_gene: TRBV3-1/TRBV3-2; CDR3aa: CASSQPNLAGVEYEQFF; CDR3nt: TGTGCCAGCAGCCAACCCAACTTAGCGGGGGTTGAGTATGAGCAGTTCTTC
len: 15; d_gene: .; abundance: .; j_gene: TRBJ2-2; v_gene: TRBV7-8; CDR3aa: CASSLVWREFGELFF; CDR3nt: TGTGCCAGCAGCTTAGTGTGGCGGGAATTCGGGGAGCTGTTTTTT
len: 18; d_gene: .; abundance: .; j_gene: TRBJ2-2; v_gene: TRBV27; CDR3aa: CASSLLESDSCGAGELFF; CDR3nt: TGTGCCAGCAGTTTATTGGAGAGTGACTCCTGCGGTGCCGGGGAGCTGTTTTTT
len: 17; d_gene: .; abundance: .; j_gene: TRBJ2-7; v_gene: TRBV6-6; CDR3aa: CASSPMARDTFSYEQYF; CDR3nt: TGTGCCAGCAGTCCCATGGCCCGGGACACTTTCTCCTACGAGCAGTACTTC
len: 17; d_gene: .; abundance: .; j_gene: TRBJ1-3; v_gene: TRBV18; CDR3aa: CASSPTWGESSGNTIYF; CDR3nt: TGTGCCAGCTCACCAACGTGGGGGGAGAGCTCTGGAAACACCATATATTTT
len: 15; d_gene: TRBD1; abundance: few; j_gene: TRBJ1-1; v_gene: TRBV11-2; CDR3aa: CASSSWDRPNTEAFF; CDR3nt: TGTGCCAGCAGCTCCTGGGACAGACCGAACACTGAAGCTTTCTTT
len: 13; d_gene: .; abundance: few; j_gene: TRBJ1-1; v_gene: TRBV6-5; CDR3aa: CASSVTWNTEAFF; CDR3nt: TGTGCCAGTAGCGTTACATGGAACACTGAAGCTTTCTTT
len: 14; d_gene: .; abundance: once; j_gene: TRBJ2-7; v_gene: TRBV2; CDR3aa: CASSGQGKPYEQYF; CDR3nt: TGTGCCAGCAGTGGGCAGGGGAAGCCCTACGAGCAGTACTTC
len: 15; d_gene: .; abundance: .; j_gene: TRBJ1-1; v_gene: TRBV7-9; CDR3aa: CASSSWGRKNTEAFF; CDR3nt: TGTGCCAGCAGCTCCTGGGGCCGAAAGAACACTGAAGCTTTCTTT
len: 14; d_gene: TRBD1; abundance: .; j_gene: TRBJ1-6; v_gene: TRBV10-1; CDR3aa: CASSTAGGNSPLHF; CDR3nt: TGCGCCAGCTCTACCGCAGGGGGAAATTCACCCCTCCACTTT
len: 14; d_gene: .; abundance: few; j_gene: TRBJ1-1; v_gene: TRBV4-3; CDR3aa: CASSQQGLNTEAFF; CDR3nt: TGCGCCAGCAGCCAACAGGGATTGAACACTGAAGCTTTCTTT
len: 15; d_gene: TRBD1; abundance: .; j_gene: TRBJ2-7; v_gene: TRBV9; CDR3aa: CASSEAGTGVYEQYF; CDR3nt: TGTGCCAGCAGCGAAGCCGGGACAGGGGTCTACGAGCAGTACTTC
len: 17; d_gene: .; abundance: .; j_gene: TRBJ1-3; v_gene: TRBV7-9; CDR3aa: CASRSTPQGFKENTIYF; CDR3nt: TGTGCCAGCAGGTCCACGCCCCAGGGGTTTAAGGAAAACACCATATATTTT
len: 14; d_gene: TRBD1; abundance: .; j_gene: TRBJ2-4; v_gene: TRBV6-6; CDR3aa: CASSLGQGGNIQYF; CDR3nt: TGTGCCAGCAGTTTGGGACAGGGGGGAAACATTCAGTACTTC
len: 14; d_gene: TRBD1; abundance: .; j_gene: TRBJ1-4; v_gene: TRBV19; CDR3aa: CASSAQGAAEKLFF; CDR3nt: TGTGCCAGTAGTGCCCAGGGGGCGGCTGAAAAACTGTTTTTT
len: 15; d_gene: TRBD1; abundance: .; j_gene: TRBJ2-7; v_gene: TRBV19; CDR3aa: CASSTDRVSSYEQYF; CDR3nt: TGTGCCAGTAGTACCGACAGGGTGAGCTCCTACGAGCAGTACTTC
len: 16; d_gene: TRBD1; abundance: .; j_gene: TRBJ2-7; v_gene: TRBV6-6; CDR3aa: CASRHRPTGTNYEQYF; CDR3nt: TGTGCCAGCAGACACCGACCGACAGGGACGAACTACGAGCAGTACTTC
len: 16; d_gene: TRBD2; abundance: .; j_gene: TRBJ2-7; v_gene: TRBV7-2; CDR3aa: CASSLVSGTSSLEQYF; CDR3nt: TGTGCCAGCAGCTTAGTGTCTGGGACTAGCAGTCTCGAGCAGTACTTC
len: 15; d_gene: TRBD1; abundance: .; j_gene: TRBJ2-3; v_gene: TRBV6-5; CDR3aa: CASRGTGRSTDTQYF; CDR3nt: TGTGCCAGCAGAGGGACAGGGCGTAGCACAGATACGCAGTATTTT
len: 13; d_gene: .; abundance: once; j_gene: TRBJ1-1; v_gene: TRBV19; CDR3aa: CASSMSENTEAFF; CDR3nt: TGTGCCAGTAGTATGTCAGAGAACACTGAAGCTTTCTTT
len: 14; d_gene: TRBD2; abundance: .; j_gene: TRBJ2-3; v_gene: TRBV9; CDR3aa: CASSRGLATDTQYF; CDR3nt: TGTGCCAGCTCCCGGGGACTAGCAACAGATACGCAGTATTTT